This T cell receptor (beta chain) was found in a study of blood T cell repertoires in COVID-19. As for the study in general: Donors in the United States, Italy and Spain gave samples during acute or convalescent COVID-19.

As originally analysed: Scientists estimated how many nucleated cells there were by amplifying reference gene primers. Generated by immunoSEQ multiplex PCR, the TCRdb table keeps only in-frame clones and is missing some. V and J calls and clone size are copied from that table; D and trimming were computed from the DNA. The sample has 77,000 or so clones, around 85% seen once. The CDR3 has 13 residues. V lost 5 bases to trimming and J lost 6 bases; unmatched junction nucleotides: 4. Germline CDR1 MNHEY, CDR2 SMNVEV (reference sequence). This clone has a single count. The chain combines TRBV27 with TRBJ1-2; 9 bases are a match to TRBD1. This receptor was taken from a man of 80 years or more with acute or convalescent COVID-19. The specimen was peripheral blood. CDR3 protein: CASSKQGANGYTF. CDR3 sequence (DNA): TGTGCCAGCAGTAAACAGGGGGCGAATGGCTACACCTTC.